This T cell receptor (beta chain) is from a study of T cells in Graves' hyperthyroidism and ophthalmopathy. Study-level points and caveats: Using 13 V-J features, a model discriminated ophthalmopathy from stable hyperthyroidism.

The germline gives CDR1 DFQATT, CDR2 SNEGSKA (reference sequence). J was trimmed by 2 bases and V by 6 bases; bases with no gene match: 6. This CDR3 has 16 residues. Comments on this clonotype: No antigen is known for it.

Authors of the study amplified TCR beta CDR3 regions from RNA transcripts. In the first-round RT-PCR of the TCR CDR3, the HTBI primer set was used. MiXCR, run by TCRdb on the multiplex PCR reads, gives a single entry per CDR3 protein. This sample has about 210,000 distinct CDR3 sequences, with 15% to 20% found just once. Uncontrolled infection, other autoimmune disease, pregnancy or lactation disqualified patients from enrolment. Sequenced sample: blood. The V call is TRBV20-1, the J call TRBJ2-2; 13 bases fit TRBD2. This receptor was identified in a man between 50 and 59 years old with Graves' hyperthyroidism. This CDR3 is CSAPGLAGSNTGELFF. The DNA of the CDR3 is TGCAGTGCCCCGGGACTAGCGGGATCTAACACCGGGGAGCTGTTTTTT.